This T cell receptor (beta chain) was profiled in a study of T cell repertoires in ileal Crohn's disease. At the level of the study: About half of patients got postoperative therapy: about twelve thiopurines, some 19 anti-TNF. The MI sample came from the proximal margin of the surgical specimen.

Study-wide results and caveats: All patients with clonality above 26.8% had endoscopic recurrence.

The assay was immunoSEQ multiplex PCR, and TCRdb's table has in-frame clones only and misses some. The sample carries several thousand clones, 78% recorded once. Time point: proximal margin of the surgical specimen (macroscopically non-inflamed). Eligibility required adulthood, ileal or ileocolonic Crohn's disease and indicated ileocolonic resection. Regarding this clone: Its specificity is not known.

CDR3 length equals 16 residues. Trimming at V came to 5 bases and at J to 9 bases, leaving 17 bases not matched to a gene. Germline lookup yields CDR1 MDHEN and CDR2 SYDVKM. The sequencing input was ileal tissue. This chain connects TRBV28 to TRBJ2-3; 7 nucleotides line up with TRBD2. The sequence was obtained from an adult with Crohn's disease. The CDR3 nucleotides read TGTGCCAGCAGTCACCCCTCCCATCGACTAGCCCCAACGCAGTATTTT. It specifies CASSHPSHRLAPTQYF.